This T cell receptor (beta chain) stems from a study of radiation and T cells in renal cell carcinoma. Study-wide points: From baseline, blood top tumor clonotypes peaked at 2 weeks post-radiation. No pretreatment tumor biopsies were available for baseline clonotypes.

Time point given: blood 4 weeks post-SBRT, at nephrectomy. Stated treatment: 15 Gy SBRT to primary tumor, nephrectomy 4 weeks later. Nephrectomy followed 15 Gy stereotactic body radiation by 4 weeks. Radiation-treated patients gave blood at baseline, week 2 and week 4. Comments on this clone: What it binds is unknown.

Sequenced by immunoSEQ multiplex PCR; TCRdb stores in-frame clones only, minus some. The table includes around 170,000 clones, approximately 90% detected once. Trimming cost V 2 bases and J 8 bases, with 9 bases left between them. In germline, CDR1 is MNHEY, CDR2 SVGAGI. The CDR3 has 12 amino acids. This sample comprised blood, obtained from a patient whose treatment included radiotherapy and nephrectomy. The sequence was collected from a woman between 50 and 59 years old with renal cell carcinoma. The J gene is TRBJ1-2, the V gene TRBV6-5, with D tentatively TRBD1 (6 bases). The CDR3 DNA reads as TGTGCCAGCAGTTACGGAGGGGGAGGCTACACCTTC. This encodes CASSYGGGGYTF.